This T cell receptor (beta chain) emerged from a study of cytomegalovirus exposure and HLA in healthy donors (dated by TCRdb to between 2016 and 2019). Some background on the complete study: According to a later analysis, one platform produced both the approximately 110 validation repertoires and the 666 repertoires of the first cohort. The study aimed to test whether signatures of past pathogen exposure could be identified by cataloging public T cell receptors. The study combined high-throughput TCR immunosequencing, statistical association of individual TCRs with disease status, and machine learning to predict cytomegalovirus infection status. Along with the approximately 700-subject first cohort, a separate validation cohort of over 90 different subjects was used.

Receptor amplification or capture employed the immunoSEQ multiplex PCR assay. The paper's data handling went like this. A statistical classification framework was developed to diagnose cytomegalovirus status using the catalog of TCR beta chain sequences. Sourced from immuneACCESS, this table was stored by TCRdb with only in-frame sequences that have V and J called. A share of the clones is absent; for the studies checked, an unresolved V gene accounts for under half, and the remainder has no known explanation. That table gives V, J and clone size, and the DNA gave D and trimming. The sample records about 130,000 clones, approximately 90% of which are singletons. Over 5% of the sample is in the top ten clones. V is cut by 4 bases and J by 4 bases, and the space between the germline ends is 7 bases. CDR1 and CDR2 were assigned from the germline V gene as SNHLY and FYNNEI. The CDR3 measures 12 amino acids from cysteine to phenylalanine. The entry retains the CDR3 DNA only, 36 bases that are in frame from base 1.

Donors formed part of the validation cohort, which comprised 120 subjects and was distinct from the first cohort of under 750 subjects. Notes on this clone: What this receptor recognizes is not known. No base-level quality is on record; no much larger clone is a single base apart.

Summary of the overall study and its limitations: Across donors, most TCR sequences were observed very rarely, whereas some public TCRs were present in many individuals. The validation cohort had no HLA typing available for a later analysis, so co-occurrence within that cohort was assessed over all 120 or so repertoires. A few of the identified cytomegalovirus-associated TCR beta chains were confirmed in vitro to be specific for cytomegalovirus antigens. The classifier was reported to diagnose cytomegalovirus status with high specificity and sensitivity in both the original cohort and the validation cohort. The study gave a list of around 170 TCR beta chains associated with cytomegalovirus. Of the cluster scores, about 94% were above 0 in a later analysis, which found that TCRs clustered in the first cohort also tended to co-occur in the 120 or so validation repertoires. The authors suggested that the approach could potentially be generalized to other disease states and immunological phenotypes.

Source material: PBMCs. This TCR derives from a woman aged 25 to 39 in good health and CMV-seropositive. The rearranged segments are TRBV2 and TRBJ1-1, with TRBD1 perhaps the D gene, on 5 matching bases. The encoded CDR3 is CASSGGGTEAFF. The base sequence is TGTGCCAGCAGTGGGGGGGGCACTGAAGCTTTCTTT.